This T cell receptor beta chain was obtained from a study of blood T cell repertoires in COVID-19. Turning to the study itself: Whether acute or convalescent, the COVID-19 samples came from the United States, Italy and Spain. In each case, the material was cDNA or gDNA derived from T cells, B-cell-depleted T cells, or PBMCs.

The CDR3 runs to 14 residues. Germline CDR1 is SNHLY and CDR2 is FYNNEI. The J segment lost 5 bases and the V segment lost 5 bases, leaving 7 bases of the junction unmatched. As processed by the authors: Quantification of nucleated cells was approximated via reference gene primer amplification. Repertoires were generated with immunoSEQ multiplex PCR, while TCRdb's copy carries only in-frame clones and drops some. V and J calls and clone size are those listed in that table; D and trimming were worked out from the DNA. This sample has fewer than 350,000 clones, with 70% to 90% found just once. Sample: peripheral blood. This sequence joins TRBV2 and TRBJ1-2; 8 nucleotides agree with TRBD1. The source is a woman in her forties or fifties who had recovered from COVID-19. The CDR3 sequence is CASSIDRGLYGYTF. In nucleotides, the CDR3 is TGTGCCAGCAGTATAGACAGGGGCCTTTATGGCTACACCTTC.